This T cell receptor (beta chain) derives from a study of Graves' ophthalmopathy and Graves' hyperthyroidism. Study summary: At the time of initial diagnosis and before any treatment, peripheral blood was collected.

PBMCs were obtained from 8.5 to 10 ml of fresh peripheral blood. In this sample, this clonotype turned up a few times. The authors amplified TCR beta CDR3 regions from RNA transcripts. An opening RT-PCR round employed HTBI primers and preceded a second-round multiplex PCR. Each CDR3 protein gets one entry after TCRdb re-called the multiplex PCR reads with MiXCR. Of over 40,000 distinct CDR3 sequences listed, 50% are singletons. The CDR3 is 11 residues long. The germline gives CDR1 GTSNPN, CDR2 SVGIG (reference sequence). The ends were cut back, 6 bases at V and 4 bases at J, with 7 bases in the middle.

V gene TRBV30 combines with J gene TRBJ2-1; no clear D. The sequence was collected from an adult man with Graves' ophthalmopathy. The specimen was peripheral blood. In DNA form, the CDR3 reads TGTGCCTGTTGCCAATACAATGAGCAGTTCTTC. Its translation: CACCQYNEQFF.